The source of this T cell receptor (beta chain) is a study of human T cells and chemical hapten exposure. The study used a library that attached unique molecular identifiers to individual cDNA molecules. A single record per CDR3 protein comes from TCRdb applying MiXCR to the RACE reads. The sample consists of roughly 200,000 distinct CDR3 sequences, around 24% of them appearing once. Study-level findings and limits: Those TCRs sitting above 1 in 1000 frequency stayed the same with DPC sensitization. Relative to controls, expanded TCRs formed significantly more large CDR3 similarity clusters.

This clonotype was counted ten times or more. The antigen is not known. Time point noted: patch test 1, 2 weeks after DPC sensitization. Treatment described: therapeutic diphenylcyclopropenone sensitization with weekly scalp DPC. V lost 1 base and J lost 5; bases outside the gene matches: 2. The CDR3 has 13 amino acids. Germline assignment: CDR1 SEHNR and CDR2 FQNEAQ (reference sequence). The gene calls are TRBV7-9 and TRBJ2-7; 7 nucleotides align to TRBD2. This material consisted of whole blood, taken in connection with sensitization to the hapten diphenylcyclopropenone (DPC). This sequence was found in a woman between 45 and 60 years old with alopecia areata. Some clones in this sample may be carry-over from other donors' samples. CDR3 nucleotide sequence: TGTGCCAGCAGCTTAGGTCTAGCGGACGAGCAGTACTTC. It encodes CASSLGLADEQYF.